Detailed here is one T cell receptor beta chain. The study drew the donors from its roughly 110-subject validation cohort, separate from the 666-subject first cohort. The germline gives CDR1 SNHLY, CDR2 FYNNEI. This CDR3 contains 15 residues. The V end was cut by 5 bases, the J end by 4 bases, with 15 bases between. The source of the sample is a study of cytomegalovirus exposure and HLA in healthy donors. Repertoires were generated with immunoSEQ multiplex PCR, while TCRdb's copy carries only in-frame clones and drops some. The sample shows about 95,000 clones, 85% of them seen only once. The receptor comes from a man between 18 and 35 years old in good health and CMV-seropositive. The V call is TRBV2, the J call TRBJ2-1; D uncertain. Sequences were obtained from PBMCs. In DNA form, the CDR3 reads TGTGCCAGCAGTCTAGTGAGTACCCTATACAATGAGCAGTTCTTC. It specifies CASSLVSTLYNEQFF.